This TCR beta chain was observed in a study of CD8+CD57+ T cells in acquired aplastic anemia. Across the study: The mean DNA yield obtained from sorted CD4+ and CD8+ cells came to approximately 3 ug. Overall study results and limits: Patients and controls shared fewer than 30 CD8+ CDR3 sequences.

This CDR3 comprises 15 residues. CDR1 and CDR2 from the germline V gene are SGHRS and YFSETQ. After removal of 3 bases from V and 3 bases from J, the junction contained 5 bases not matched to a gene. The template used for profiling TCR beta VDJ and CDR3 was genomic DNA. In TCRdb, the reads were re-called with MiXCR into one record per CDR3 protein. The repertoire has some 170,000 distinct CDR3 sequences, 55% to 65% of them found once; the top ten carry approximately 46%. Notes on this clonotype: Its target is unknown.

It was patients with CD8+CD57+ cell expansion by flow cytometry who were chosen for sequencing. The chain combines TRBV5-1 with TRBJ2-1; the match to TRBD2 covers 8 bases. This sequence originates from a human donor with aplastic anemia. Material: sorted CD4+, CD8+, or CD8+CD57+ T cells (not recorded which) from PBMCs. The CDR3 DNA sequence: TGCGCCAGCAGCTCTCAAGCGGGAGACTACAATGAGCAGTTCTTC. Translation: CASSSQAGDYNEQFF.